These 8 T cell receptor beta chains were sequenced from one sample in a study of early T cells in non-severe SARS-CoV-2 infection. TCRdb independently ran MiXCR on the 5' RACE reads; one entry per CDR3 protein. The sample contains tens of thousands of distinct CDR3 sequences, around 13% of which appear only once. Input material: whole blood. All receptors derive from an adult who was a healthcare worker with PCR-confirmed SARS-CoV-2 infection or an uninfected control (not recorded which).

At least ten counts were recorded for this clonotype. This sequence joins TRBV9 and TRBJ1-5, with 7 positions matching TRBD1. This CDR3 comprises 15 residues. Germline V CDR1 and CDR2: SGDLS, YYNGEE. V shed 0 bases and J 1 base; nucleotides not matched to a gene: 1. CDR3 loop: CASSVGTGSNQPQHF. CDR3 sequence (DNA): TGTGCCAGCAGCGTAGGGACAGGCAGCAATCAGCCCCAGCATTTT.

This clonotype has just a few counts. The rearrangement links TRBV29-1 to TRBJ2-5; 13 nucleotides agree with TRBD2. CDR1 and CDR2 from the germline V gene are SQVTM and ANQGSEA. The CDR3 runs 14 residues. J lost 5 bases, V lost 5 bases, and 5 bases had no gene match. The CDR3 sequence is CSVRTSGRAETQYF. CDR3 sequence (DNA): TGCAGCGTTCGTACTAGCGGGAGGGCGGAGACCCAGTACTTC.

V gene TRBV30 combines with J gene TRBJ1-6, with TRBD1 matching 9 bases. Trimming at V came to 2 bases and at J to 2 bases, leaving 7 bases not matched to a gene. Germline CDR1 reads GTSNPN; CDR2 reads SVGIG (reference sequence). This CDR3 spans 17 amino acids. The CDR3 loop is CAWSYPGQGPYNSPLHF. Here the CDR3 DNA reads TGTGCCTGGAGTTACCCGGGACAGGGACCCTATAATTCACCCCTCCACTTT.

This clonotype was found a few times. V and J are TRBV28 and TRBJ2-7; 12 bases fit TRBD2. Trimming took 6 bases from V and 1 from J; bases not matched to a gene: 4. Per germline, CDR1 MDHEN and CDR2 SYDVKM. This CDR3 region has 15 residues. CDR3 sequence reads: CASRLAGGLSYEQYF. CDR3 bases: TGTGCCAGCAGACTAGCGGGGGGCCTTTCCTACGAGCAGTACTTC.

V usage is TRBV9 and J usage is TRBJ2-4; 8 positions agree with TRBD2. Germline-derived CDR1 and CDR2 are SGDLS and YYNGEE. The CDR3 runs 19 residues. J was trimmed by 6 bases and V by 0 bases; bases with no gene match: 17. This chain's CDR3 is CASSVGNIWDSGKANIQYF. The DNA for the CDR3 is TGTGCCAGCAGCGTAGGGAACATTTGGGATAGCGGGAAAGCAAACATTCAGTACTTC.

As regards this clonotype: A junction boundary mismatches the germline segment, possibly from a read error. The V gene is TRBV12-3 or TRBV12-4, the J gene TRBJ2-2; no definite D call. The CDR3 length is 14 residues. CDR3 residues: CDSSFRAATGELFF. The CDR3 bases are TGTGACAGCAGTTTTAGGGCCGCCACCGGGGAGCTGTTTTTT.

About this clonotype: One base away lies a much larger clone, so this may be a sequencing read error. The V call is TRBV7-2, the J call TRBJ1-2; D uncertain. From germline, CDR1 is SGHTA and CDR2 FQGNSA. The V gene lost 5 bases and the J gene lost 0 bases, with 7 bases spanning the gap. The CDR3 is 13 amino acids. The CDR3 nucleotides read TGTGCCAGCAGCCCCGACCCTAACTATGGCTACACCTTC. Its protein product is CASSPDPNYGYTF.

The chain uses TRBV29-1 and TRBJ2-7; unclear D gene. The CDR3 has 12 residues. Trimming cost V 3 bases and J 2 bases, with 8 bases left between them. CDR1 is SQVTM, CDR2 ANQGSEA, per germline. CDR3: CSVDTETYEQYF. In DNA form, the CDR3 reads TGCAGCGTTGACACGGAGACCTACGAGCAGTACTTC.